This T cell receptor (beta chain) is drawn from a study of beta chain features in type 1 diabetes. Note on this clone: Its antigen remains unidentified.

Investigators reverse transcribed all isolated RNA, so they sequenced expressed TCRB transcripts. Profiling relied on immunoSEQ multiplex PCR, and the TCRdb table lists in-frame clones only, not all of them. This sample has 350,000 to 450,000 clones, with approximately 15% found just once. Staining for CD45RO/CCR7/CD25/CD127/CD95/CD27 allowed sorting of CD4+ naive, central memory, regulatory and stem cell-like memory cells. The study's findings and limits: A moderate, significant TCRB CDR3 shortening appeared in type 1 diabetes across four CD4+ subsets.

This CDR3 is built from 14 residues. V dropped 0 bases and J dropped 8; count of bases not matched to a gene: 0. The germline gives CDR1 LGHNA, CDR2 YSLEER. The gene calls are TRBV4-3 and TRBJ2-1; the match to TRBD2 covers 11 bases. The TCR was taken from a woman under 30 in good health. Specimen: naive CD4+ T cells from blood. CDR3 sequence (DNA): TGCGCCAGCAGCCAAGAACTAGCGGGAGATGAGCAGTTCTTC. It codes for CASSQELAGDEQFF.